The 30 T cell receptor beta chains below were found in one sample sequenced in a study of cytomegalovirus exposure and HLA in healthy donors. The PCR had 60 Vbeta and 13 Jbeta primers. TCRdb keeps only in-frame clones here, not all; method: immunoSEQ multiplex PCR. This repertoire shows more than 110,000 clones, roughly 76% found once; its top ten account for over 1%. Sequenced input: PBMCs. All receptors derive from a woman between 40 and 50 years old in good health and CMV-seronegative.

This clone was found a few times. The chain employs TRBV29-1 and TRBJ1-1; 7 positions match TRBD1. Losses at the gene ends were 7 bases for V and 1 base for J; bases not matched to a gene: 6. The CDR3 consists of 13 residues. From germline, CDR1 is SQVTM and CDR2 ANQGSEA. CDR3 amino acids: CSARGGPNTEAFF. CDR3 nucleotides: TGCAGCGCCAGAGGGGGCCCGAACACTGAAGCTTTCTTT. Full variable domain (remainder filled in from reference TRBV29-1 and TRBJ1-1): SAVISQKPSRDICQRGTSLTIQCQVDSQVTMMFWYRQQPGQSLTLIATANQGSEATYESGFVIDKFPISRPNLTFSTLTVSNMSPEDSSIYLCSARGGPNTEAFFGQGTRLTVV.

The CDR3 here is CASSFTRGYDTEAFF. CDR3 DNA: TGTGCCAGCAGCTTTACCAGGGGGTATGACACTGAAGCTTTCTTT. The V and J genes are TRBV5-4 and TRBJ1-1, with 7 nucleotides matching TRBD1. The CDR3 sequence is 15 residues long. In germline, CDR1 is SGHNT, CDR2 YYREEE (reference sequence). V lost 2 bases, J lost 3 bases, and 7 bases stayed unmatched.

This chain uses TRBV28 with TRBJ1-2; a possible D gene is TRBD1 (5 bases). Per the germline V gene, CDR1 is MDHEN and CDR2 is SYDVKM. This CDR3 is 15 amino acids long. Trimming stripped 5 bases from V and 0 bases from J, with 13 bases between. CDR3 sequence (DNA): TGTGCCAGCAGTCCGGGGGGGACGACTAACTATGGCTACACCTTC. Amino acid sequence: CASSPGGTTNYGYTF.

The gene calls are TRBV6-1 and TRBJ2-5, with D possibly TRBD2 on 5 matching bases. Germline-derived CDR1 and CDR2 are MNHNS and SASEGT. Trimming removed 4 bases at V and 0 bases at J, with 6 bases between. The CDR3 runs 13 residues. The CDR3 DNA reads as TGTGCCAGCAGTGGGGAGTACCAAGAGACCCAGTACTTC. It translates to CASSGEYQETQYF.

This clone was recorded only once. The V and J genes are TRBV4-2 and TRBJ2-1; tentative D call: TRBD2 (6 bases). V lost 0 bases and J 6 bases, leaving 15 bases between the germline ends. Germline V gene lookup returns CDR1 LGHNA and CDR2 YNFKEQ. The CDR3 spans 16 residues. Here the CDR3 DNA reads TGTGCCAGCAGCCAAGATCTCGGGACTCCTCCCAATGAGCAGTTCTTC. This translates into CASSQDLGTPPNEQFF.

Here the CDR3 reads CASSSPKDRARAYTEAFF. For the CDR3, the DNA is TGTGCCAGCAGCTCCCCCAAGGACAGGGCCCGCGCCTACACTGAAGCTTTCTTT. The chain carries TRBV7-2 and TRBJ1-1; 8 bases agree with TRBD1. Germline-derived CDR1 and CDR2 are SGHTA and FQGNSA. V gave up 4 bases and J gave up 3 bases; unmatched junction bases: 16. This CDR3 is 18 amino acids long.

There are a few counts of this clone. The rearrangement links TRBV4-1 to TRBJ1-1; perhaps TRBD1 as D (6 bases). The CDR3 extends over 15 amino acids. The V gene lost 0 bases and the J gene lost 0 bases, with 8 bases spanning the gap. CDR1 and CDR2 from the germline V gene are MGHRA and YSYEKL. The DNA for the CDR3 is TGCGCCAGCAGCCAAGAAGGGACACTGAACACTGAAGCTTTCTTT. It specifies CASSQEGTLNTEAFF.

This clone appeared once. In DNA form, the CDR3 reads TGTGCCAGCAGCCATCGACAGGGGATTAACAATGAGCAGTTCTTC. This sequence encodes CASSHRQGINNEQFF. V gene TRBV7-9 combines with J gene TRBJ2-1; 8 bases are shared with TRBD1. Germline V lookup: CDR1 SEHNR, CDR2 FQNEAQ (reference sequence). The CDR3 runs to 15 residues. V shed 5 bases, J shed 5 bases, and the junction held 8 bases outside the gene matches.

CDR3 nucleotide sequence: TGTGCCATCATTGGACAGGGGAAAGCCAGCTCCTATAATTCACCCCTCCACTTT. This translates into CAIIGQGKASSYNSPLHF. V gene TRBV10-3 combines with J gene TRBJ1-6; 9 bases agree with TRBD1. Germline-derived CDR1 and CDR2 are ENHRY and SYGVKD. Trimming cost V 7 bases and J 0 bases; bases outside gene matches: 10. This CDR3 has 18 residues.

The chain combines TRBV28 with TRBJ2-7; TRBD2 matches at 14 bases. V lost 4 bases, J lost 6 bases, and 8 bases stayed unmatched. CDR3 length: 16 amino acids. Per germline, CDR1 MDHEN and CDR2 SYDVKM. Here the CDR3 DNA reads TGTGCCAGCAGTTCCCTGACTAGCGGGGGGGCCACCGAGCAGTACGTC. Protein product: CASSSLTSGGATEQYV.

The genes are TRBV5-4 and TRBJ2-7; TRBD1 aligns across 9 bases. CDR3 length: 14 residues. Germline CDR1 SGHNT, CDR2 YYREEE (reference sequence). Losses at the gene ends were 2 bases for V and 5 bases for J; bases not matched to a gene: 5. The CDR3 region is CASSFRDRENEQYF. CDR3 coding DNA: TGTGCCAGCAGCTTCCGGGACAGGGAAAACGAGCAGTACTTC.

The CDR3 loop is CASSSTGTGFGEKLFF. For the CDR3, the DNA is TGTGCCAGCAGTTCCACAGGGACAGGCTTCGGTGAAAAACTGTTTTTT. The rearrangement uses TRBV28 and TRBJ1-4; TRBD1 matches at 8 bases. With 4 bases clipped from V and 7 bases from J, the junction kept 11 bases outside the gene matches. CDR1 and CDR2 from the germline V gene are MDHEN and SYDVKM. This CDR3 has 16 amino acids.

The chain links TRBV6-1 to TRBJ1-4; D gene unclear. CDR3 length: 15 amino acids. In germline, CDR1 is MNHNS, CDR2 SASEGT. The V end was cut by 4 bases, the J end by 10 bases, with 19 bases between. CDR3 amino acids: CASSGGDGYSGKLFF. The CDR3, as DNA: TGTGCCAGCAGTGGGGGAGATGGGTATTCGGGAAAACTGTTTTTT.

The CDR3 sequence: CASSSGTDSVSTQYF. As DNA, the CDR3 is TGCGCCAGCAGCTCGGGGACTGACTCAGTCAGTACGCAGTATTTT. The chain links TRBV5-1 to TRBJ2-3, with D possibly matching TRBD2 (6 bases). The length of the CDR3 is 15 residues. Germline lookup yields CDR1 SGHRS and CDR2 YFSETQ. Deletions cut 3 bases from V and 8 bases from J, with 19 bases between.

The V call is TRBV18, the J call TRBJ1-1; 7 bases agree with TRBD1. The germline V gene encodes CDR1 KGHSH and CDR2 LQKENI. The junction had 7 bases not matched to a gene; V was cut back by 5 bases and J by 1 base. The CDR3 is made up of 15 amino acids. CDR3 region: CASSDFGTENTEAFF. The CDR3 DNA reads TGTGCCAGCTCAGACTTCGGGACAGAGAACACTGAAGCTTTCTTT.

The chain is built from TRBV7-9 and TRBJ1-4; 9 bases are a match to TRBD1. The CDR3 has 16 amino acids. The germline V gene has CDR1 SEHNR and CDR2 FQNEAQ (reference sequence). The trim removed 5 bases at V and 7 bases at J, leaving 11 bases unmatched. CDR3 sequence reads: CASSPSWGTGSEKLFF. The CDR3 DNA follows: TGTGCCAGCAGCCCTTCGTGGGGGACAGGGAGTGAAAAACTGTTTTTT.

This sequence joins TRBV28 and TRBJ1-6; 8 nucleotides agree with TRBD1. Germline V gives CDR1 MDHEN, CDR2 SYDVKM. The CDR3 has 14 residues. With 6 bases clipped from V and 6 bases from J, the junction kept 4 bases outside the gene matches. The CDR3 region is CASRSGTGNSPLHF. The CDR3, as DNA: TGTGCCAGCAGAAGCGGGACAGGTAATTCACCCCTCCACTTT.

In its sample, this clone was seen a few times. This rearrangement joins TRBV2 to TRBJ1-5; 8 bases map to TRBD1. Germline-derived CDR1 and CDR2 are SNHLY and FYNNEI. This CDR3 is 15 amino acids long. V shed 8 bases and J 4 bases; nucleotides not matched to a gene: 10. The CDR3 region has the DNA TGTGCCAGCCATTTAGGTACAGGGGGTAATCAGCCCCAGCATTTT. This codes for CASHLGTGGNQPQHF.

The rearrangement links TRBV4-3 to TRBJ1-2; 9 bases are a match to TRBD1. With 2 bases clipped from V and 4 bases from J, the junction kept 11 bases outside the gene matches. Germline CDR1 and CDR2: LGHNA and YSLEER. The CDR3 loop spans 17 amino acids. CDR3 sequence reads: CASSQNWDRAPLYGYTF. CDR3 sequence (DNA): TGCGCCAGCAGCCAAAACTGGGACAGGGCACCCCTCTATGGCTACACCTTC.

This clone was observed a handful of times. The CDR3 DNA reads TGCGCCGCGCGGGGGGCGCGACCCGGGGAGCTGTTTTTT. It is translated as CAARGARPGELFF. J is TRBJ2-2 and V is TRBV10-1; 8 nucleotides agree with TRBD2. Losses at the gene ends were 11 bases for V and 6 bases for J; bases not matched to a gene: 8. The CDR3 consists of 13 residues. The V gene's germline CDR1 is WNHNN and CDR2 SYGVQD (reference sequence).

Note on this clone: This sample also contains other DNA sequences that code for the same CDR3. The chain combines TRBV4-1 with TRBJ2-1, with a possible D match to TRBD1 (6 bases). Per germline, CDR1 MGHRA and CDR2 YSYEKL. The CDR3 loop spans 15 amino acids. V lost 1 base to trimming and J lost 4 bases, with 11 bases between them. In nucleotides, the CDR3 is TGCGCCAGCAGCCAAGCCGGGACACTATACAATGAGCAGTTCTTC. Residues: CASSQAGTLYNEQFF.

On this clone: Other nucleotide sequences from this sample produce the same CDR3. The gene calls are TRBV4-3 and TRBJ1-1; 7 nucleotides line up with TRBD1. With 6 bases clipped from V and 1 base from J, the junction kept 5 bases outside the gene matches. The CDR3 length is 14 residues. The germline V gene encodes CDR1 LGHNA and CDR2 YSLEER. CDR3 amino acids: CASSQGQRNTEAFF. CDR3 in DNA: TGCGCCAGCAGTCAGGGACAGAGGAACACTGAAGCTTTCTTT.

A word on this clone: A single base separates this from a much larger clone, so it may be a read error. This specimen includes other DNA sequences encoding the same CDR3. The rearrangement joins TRBV29-1 to TRBJ2-1, with D maybe TRBD1 (5 bases). The V and J ends lost 6 bases and 5 bases respectively, with 11 bases between them. Per germline, CDR1 SQVTM and CDR2 ANQGSEA. The CDR3 totals 12 residues. The chain's CDR3 is CSVIDSDNEQFF. The CDR3 DNA reads as TGCAGCGTCATAGACAGCGACAATGAGCAGTTCTTC.

In its sample, this clone was seen once. The V gene is TRBV7-9, the J gene TRBJ2-2, with unresolved D. Trimming shortened V by 4 bases and J by 7 bases, and 13 bases separated the two germline ends. The V gene's germline CDR1 is SEHNR and CDR2 FQNEAQ (reference sequence). The CDR3 has 14 amino acids. The CDR3 DNA reads TGTGCCAGCAGCTCAGGATCGTTAAACGGGGAGCTGTTTTTT. It translates to CASSSGSLNGELFF.

V gene TRBV9 combines with J gene TRBJ2-2, with a possible D match to TRBD2 (6 bases). Trimming took off 0 bases at V and 10 bases at J, with 13 bases between the two ends. The germline gives CDR1 SGDLS, CDR2 YYNGEE. This CDR3 comprises 14 residues. In DNA form, the CDR3 reads TGTGCCAGCAGCGTAGGGGGACTCCAACCGGAGCTGTTTTTT. Translation gives CASSVGGLQPELFF.

The chain carries TRBV7-3 and TRBJ1-6; the match to TRBD1 covers 8 bases. There are 15 residues in the CDR3. V was clipped by 2 bases and J by 7 bases; unmatched bases: 4. The germline V gene has CDR1 SGHTA and CDR2 FQGTGA. The chain's CDR3 is CASSLQGAENSPLHF. Written as DNA, the CDR3 is TGTGCCAGCAGCTTACAGGGGGCAGAGAATTCACCCCTCCACTTT.

J is TRBJ2-1 and V is TRBV2; D possibly corresponds to TRBD1 (6 bases). The CDR3 contains 13 residues. Germline V gene data show CDR1 as SNHLY and CDR2 as FYNNEI. Trimming took off 7 bases at V and 8 bases at J, with 15 bases between the two ends. This CDR3 is CASTQTGYYEQFF. The CDR3 DNA is TGTGCCAGCACACAAACAGGGTATTATGAGCAGTTCTTC. Full variable domain (outside the CDR3, taken from reference TRBV2 and TRBJ2-1): EPEVTQTPSHQVTQMGQEVILRCVPISNHLYFYWYRQILGQKVEFLVSFYNNEISEKSEIFDDQFSVERPDGSNFTLKIRSTKLEDSAMYFCASTQTGYYEQFFGPGTRLTVL.

The chain carries TRBV28 and TRBJ1-5, with D unresolved. The CDR3 runs to 12 residues. V lost 6 bases to trimming and J lost 5 bases, with 8 bases between them. Per germline, CDR1 MDHEN and CDR2 SYDVKM. The CDR3 bases are TGTGCCAGCAGCAAGACACATCAGCCCCAGCATTTT. Amino acid sequence: CASSKTHQPQHF.

J is TRBJ1-1 and V is TRBV27; possibly TRBD1 for D (6 bases). Trimming took off 9 bases at V and 0 bases at J, with 11 bases between the two ends. Germline V CDR1 and CDR2: MNHEY, SMNVEV (reference sequence). This CDR3 has 13 residues. CDR3 in DNA: TGTGCCAGTTTGGGACACATGAACACTGAAGCTTTCTTT. Amino acids: CASLGHMNTEAFF.

The gene calls are TRBV5-1 and TRBJ1-5; 8 bases are a match to TRBD1. Germline CDR1 SGHRS, CDR2 YFSETQ. The CDR3 sequence is 14 residues long. The V segment lost 4 bases and the J segment 5 bases; nucleotides outside the gene matches: 5. The CDR3 bases are TGCGCCAGCAGCGCCGGGACAGGCGATCAGCCCCAGCATTTT. Translating gives CASSAGTGDQPQHF.